Detailed here is one T cell receptor (beta chain). The data belong to a study of T cells after yellow fever vaccination. TCRdb re-derived calls from the 5' RACE reads in MiXCR, one entry per CDR3 protein. The sample yields about 340,000 distinct CDR3 sequences, around 12% seen once. Germline CDR1 and CDR2: SGHAT and FQNNGV. This CDR3 has 15 residues. The V end lost 0 bases, the J end lost 3 bases, and 9 bases lay between the germline ends. The chain carries TRBV11-2 and TRBJ2-1; D uncertain. This TCR was recovered from a man aged 18 to 30 who received the YFV17D yellow fever vaccine. The sample was CD4+ T cells sorted from PBMCs, taken 15 days after the yellow fever booster vaccination. The DNA of the CDR3 is TGTGCCAGCAGCTTAGATCAAGGAGTCTACAATGAGCAGTTCTTC. As protein: CASSLDQGVYNEQFF.